These T cell receptor beta chains were read from a single sample in a study of preoperative IRX-2 immunotherapy in early breast cancer. The data were produced by immunoSEQ multiplex PCR, yet TCRdb's version contains in-frame clones alone and is incomplete. There are 90,000 to 100,000 clones in the sample; 86% occur only once, and around 2.1% lies in the top ten. Material: tumor tissue, obtained after IRX-2 immunotherapy. Source of these receptors: a human donor with breast cancer. The CDR3 runs from the conserved cysteine through the conserved F or W. A D gene is named only where the DNA matches it firmly.

v_call: TRBV18; j_call: TRBJ2-5; d_call: -; cdr3_aa: CASSPRATVRKTQYF; cdr3_nt: TGTGCCAGCTCACCAAGGGCCACGGTTCGGAAGACCCAGTACTTC
v_call: TRBV23-1; j_call: TRBJ2-1; d_call: -; cdr3_aa: CASEEVQSVFYNEQFF; cdr3_nt: TGCGCCAGCGAGGAGGTTCAGTCCGTCTTCTACAATGAGCAGTTCTTC
v_call: TRBV5-1; j_call: TRBJ2-3; d_call: -; cdr3_aa: CASSFYPGLPTDTQYF; cdr3_nt: TGCGCCAGCAGCTTTTACCCGGGACTTCCCACAGATACGCAGTATTTT
v_call: TRBV7-6; j_call: TRBJ2-1; d_call: TRBD2; cdr3_aa: CASTGLAGSYNEQFF; cdr3_nt: TGTGCCAGCACCGGGCTAGCGGGGAGCTACAATGAGCAGTTCTTC
v_call: TRBV1; j_call: TRBJ2-7; d_call: -; cdr3_aa: CASSQDQGLAGSLGEQYF; cdr3_nt: TGCGCCAGCAGCCAAGATCAGGGACTAGCGGGATCCCTCGGTGAGCAGTACTTC
v_call: TRBV11-3; j_call: TRBJ2-3; d_call: TRBD2; cdr3_aa: CASSLTRPGLAGELDTQYF; cdr3_nt: TGTGCCAGCAGCTTGACCAGACCGGGACTAGCGGGGGAGTTAGATACGCAGTATTTT
v_call: TRBV5-1; j_call: TRBJ2-2; d_call: -; cdr3_aa: CASSLAGPNTGELFF; cdr3_nt: TGCGCCAGCAGCTTGGCCGGACCCAACACCGGGGAGCTGTTTTTT
v_call: TRBV6-8; j_call: TRBJ1-5; d_call: -; cdr3_aa: CASSPGGHPNQPQHF; cdr3_nt: TGTGCCAGCTCCCCTGGGGGTCACCCCAATCAGCCCCAGCATTTT
v_call: TRBV16; j_call: TRBJ1-4; d_call: -; cdr3_aa: CASSATRGGEKLFF; cdr3_nt: TGTGCCAGCAGCGCGACGCGGGGTGGTGAAAAACTGTTTTTT
v_call: TRBV9; j_call: TRBJ1-6; d_call: TRBD1; cdr3_aa: CASSGAAAGTGNSPLHF; cdr3_nt: TGTGCCAGCAGTGGGGCCGCGGCTGGGACAGGGAATTCACCCCTCCACTTT
v_call: TRBV29-1; j_call: TRBJ2-5; d_call: -; cdr3_aa: CSVVRGAAATETQYF; cdr3_nt: TGCAGCGTTGTCCGTGGGGCCGCGGCAACAGAGACCCAGTACTTC
v_call: TRBV15; j_call: TRBJ2-1; d_call: -; cdr3_aa: CATSRDKTDNEQFF; cdr3_nt: TGTGCCACCAGCAGAGATAAGACAGACAATGAGCAGTTCTTC
v_call: TRBV14; j_call: TRBJ1-1; d_call: -; cdr3_aa: CASSQDGRGNTEAFF; cdr3_nt: TGTGCCAGCAGCCAAGATGGAAGGGGGAACACTGAAGCTTTCTTT
v_call: TRBV5-1; j_call: TRBJ1-3; d_call: -; cdr3_aa: CASRAAGAPGNTIYF; cdr3_nt: TGCGCCAGCCGAGCCGCGGGGGCACCTGGAAACACCATATATTTT
v_call: TRBV19; j_call: TRBJ2-5; d_call: TRBD1; cdr3_aa: CASSPQQGAGETQYF; cdr3_nt: TGTGCCAGTAGTCCGCAGCAGGGGGCAGGGGAGACCCAGTACTTC
v_call: TRBV6-8; j_call: TRBJ2-1; d_call: TRBD2; cdr3_aa: CASSPLAGAVTSSYNEQFF; cdr3_nt: TGTGCCAGCAGTCCACTAGCGGGGGCTGTAACCAGCTCCTACAATGAGCAGTTCTTC
v_call: TRBV11-3; j_call: TRBJ1-5; d_call: TRBD1; cdr3_aa: CASSLDTGGKLPQHF; cdr3_nt: TGTGCCAGCAGCTTAGATACAGGGGGGAAATTACCCCAGCATTTT
v_call: TRBV19; j_call: TRBJ1-5; d_call: -; cdr3_aa: CASSEFIRINQPQHF; cdr3_nt: TGTGCCAGTAGTGAGTTTATTAGGATCAATCAGCCCCAGCATTTT